A selection of T cell receptor beta chains follows, all from one sample in a study of CD8+ T cells in alopecia areata. The data were produced by immunoSEQ multiplex PCR, yet TCRdb's version contains in-frame clones alone and is incomplete. Altogether around 270,000 clones are present, roughly 64% being singletons, with the ten largest covering 1.8%. The sequencing used CD4+ T cells sorted from blood, collected at week 24, from a patient treated with tofacitinib. These receptors all stem from a human donor with alopecia areata. Both conserved end residues are part of each CDR3. A D gene is named only where the DNA matches it firmly. Only part of the rows carry a size: once, few, many, or a class if the clone is expanded.

clone size: NA
J gene: TRBJ1-5
V gene: TRBV6-1
D gene: TRBD1
CDR3 protein: CASSGTTGANQPQHF
CDR3 DNA: TGTGCCAGCAGTGGCACTACAGGGGCGAACCAGCCCCAGCATTTT

clone size: NA
J gene: TRBJ2-5
V gene: TRBV23-1
D gene: TRBD1
CDR3 protein: CASSPPSSTGVRETQYF
CDR3 DNA: TGCGCCAGCAGCCCACCCTCCTCGACAGGGGTTCGGGAGACCCAGTACTTC

clone size: NA
J gene: TRBJ2-2
V gene: TRBV9
D gene: NA
CDR3 protein: CASSVGMGTNTGELFF
CDR3 DNA: TGTGCCAGCAGCGTAGGAATGGGAACGAACACCGGGGAGCTGTTTTTT

clone size: NA
J gene: TRBJ2-5
V gene: TRBV13
D gene: NA
CDR3 protein: CASSSPEGGKETQYF
CDR3 DNA: TGTGCCAGCAGCTCCCCAGAGGGGGGGAAAGAGACCCAGTACTTC

clone size: NA
J gene: TRBJ2-7
V gene: TRBV2
D gene: TRBD2
CDR3 protein: CASSSPQRGGHEQYF
CDR3 DNA: TGTGCCAGCAGTTCACCCCAGCGGGGGGGTCACGAGCAGTACTTC

clone size: NA
J gene: TRBJ1-3
V gene: TRBV7-9
D gene: NA
CDR3 protein: CASSFNRAGNTIYF
CDR3 DNA: TGTGCCAGCAGCTTCAACAGGGCTGGAAACACCATATATTTT

clone size: few
J gene: TRBJ2-1
V gene: TRBV27
D gene: TRBD2
CDR3 protein: CASTWTSGAEQFF
CDR3 DNA: TGTGCCAGTACCTGGACTAGCGGGGCTGAGCAGTTCTTC

clone size: few
J gene: TRBJ1-5
V gene: TRBV29-1
D gene: NA
CDR3 protein: CSALTAFDQPQHF
CDR3 DNA: TGCAGCGCTCTGACAGCCTTTGATCAGCCCCAGCATTTT

clone size: NA
J gene: TRBJ2-5
V gene: TRBV11-2
D gene: NA
CDR3 protein: CASSLVSRGGGTETQYF
CDR3 DNA: TGTGCCAGCAGCTTAGTCTCCCGGGGAGGGGGGACGGAGACCCAGTACTTC

clone size: NA
J gene: TRBJ1-1
V gene: TRBV7-2
D gene: TRBD1
CDR3 protein: CASSYTGTGNTEAFF
CDR3 DNA: TGTGCCAGCAGCTACACCGGGACAGGCAACACTGAAGCTTTCTTT

clone size: NA
J gene: TRBJ1-1
V gene: TRBV30
D gene: NA
CDR3 protein: CAWSQQMEAFF
CDR3 DNA: TGTGCCTGGAGTCAACAGATGGAAGCTTTCTTT

clone size: NA
J gene: TRBJ1-4
V gene: TRBV7-2
D gene: NA
CDR3 protein: CASSPGRGEKLFF
CDR3 DNA: TGTGCCAGCAGCCCCGGGAGGGGTGAAAAACTGTTTTTT

clone size: NA
J gene: TRBJ2-3
V gene: TRBV15
D gene: TRBD1
CDR3 protein: CATSRGDRDADTQYF
CDR3 DNA: TGTGCCACCAGCAGGGGTGACAGGGACGCAGATACGCAGTATTTT

clone size: NA
J gene: TRBJ1-1
V gene: TRBV30
D gene: NA
CDR3 protein: CAWRGGGDTEAFF
CDR3 DNA: TGTGCCTGGAGAGGGGGAGGTGACACTGAAGCTTTCTTT